The 28 T cell receptor beta chains below come from one sample, sequenced in a study of blood T cell repertoires in COVID-19. Clones were sequenced by immunoSEQ multiplex PCR, and TCRdb holds only the in-frame ones, with some missing. The sample consists of around 390,000 clones, around nine tenths of them appearing once. Specimen: PBMCs or T cells enriched from blood (not recorded which). These receptor sequences come from a woman aged 45-65 years who had recovered from COVID-19.

This clone came up once. The chain has TRBV2 and TRBJ2-7; 7 nucleotides match TRBD2. V was clipped by 8 bases and J by 0 bases; unmatched bases: 10. The CDR3 runs to 15 residues. Germline V lookup: CDR1 SNHLY, CDR2 FYNNEI. CDR3 sequence: CASLPVGEGSYEQYF. The CDR3 region has the DNA TGTGCCAGCCTACCTGTGGGGGAGGGCTCCTACGAGCAGTACTTC.

The chain links TRBV11-2 to TRBJ1-2; D uncertain. In germline, CDR1 is SGHAT, CDR2 FQNNGV. The CDR3 totals 13 residues. With 7 bases removed from V and 5 bases from J, the gap between germline ends came to 14 bases. CDR3 DNA: TGTGCCAGCACCCTAGACAAGCTGTATGGCTACACCTTC. It codes for CASTLDKLYGYTF.

This clone turned up a few times. The rearrangement uses TRBV6-4 and TRBJ2-3, with 12 bases identical to TRBD2. CDR1 is MRHNA and CDR2 is SNTAGT in the germline V gene. The CDR3 is made up of 15 amino acids. The ends lost 4 bases at V and 1 base at J; junction bases unmatched: 0. CDR3: CASSGTSGGTDTQYF. The CDR3 DNA sequence: TGTGCCAGCAGTGGGACTAGCGGGGGCACAGATACGCAGTATTTT.

The genes are TRBV7-2 and TRBJ1-2; D not certain. The CDR3 length is 13 residues. The V and J ends lost 5 bases and 0 bases respectively, with 7 bases between them. Germline-derived CDR1 and CDR2 are SGHTA and FQGNSA. This CDR3 reads CASSPGANYGYTF. The DNA of the CDR3 is TGTGCCAGCAGCCCGGGAGCTAACTATGGCTACACCTTC.

The chain couples TRBV6-5 to TRBJ1-1, with 10 bases that match TRBD1. The CDR3 spans 13 residues. Unmatched junction bases numbered 6, after V lost 2 bases and J lost 12 bases. CDR1 MNHEY and CDR2 SVGAGI come from the germline V gene. The CDR3 DNA reads TGTGCCAGCAGTTACGGGGGACAGGGGACGACTTTCTTT. Translating it yields CASSYGGQGTTFF.

V gene TRBV18 combines with J gene TRBJ2-1, with D unclear. V was trimmed by 6 bases and J by 4 bases, leaving 19 bases between them. In germline, CDR1 is KGHSH, CDR2 LQKENI. The CDR3 extends over 16 amino acids. CDR3 amino acids: CASSLLSPTTYNEQFF. DNA of the CDR3: TGTGCCAGCTCGCTACTTAGCCCGACGACGTACAATGAGCAGTTCTTC.

The sample holds a few counts of this clone. This chain links TRBV24-1 with TRBJ1-2; D ambiguous. CDR1 and CDR2 from the germline V gene are KGHDR and SFDVKD. The CDR3 consists of 14 residues. V lost 4 bases to trimming and J lost 6 bases, with 14 bases between them. This CDR3 reads CATSDLPGADGYTF. The CDR3 bases are TGTGCCACCAGTGACCTACCGGGAGCCGATGGCTACACCTTC.

The chain couples TRBV6-5 to TRBJ1-2; D ambiguous. Germline CDR1 and CDR2: MNHEY and SVGAGI. With 0 bases removed from V and 8 bases from J, the gap between germline ends came to 16 bases. The CDR3 totals 15 residues. CDR3 in DNA: TGTGCCAGCAGTTACTCAGGCGACACAACCGTGGGCTACACCTTC. It codes for CASSYSGDTTVGYTF.

The V call is TRBV3-1 (or the pseudogene TRBV3-2), the J call TRBJ1-1; D gene uncertain. CDR1 and CDR2 from the germline V gene are LGHDT and YNNKEL (reference sequence). This CDR3 is built from 13 residues. Trimming pared 4 bases from V and 8 bases from J, leaving 14 bases between. The CDR3 loop reads CASSPGYRREAFF. The CDR3 nucleotides read TGTGCCAGCAGCCCCGGGTATAGGAGAGAAGCTTTCTTT.

The J gene is TRBJ2-2, the V gene TRBV2; tentative D call: TRBD2 (5 bases). Trimming took 4 bases from V and 6 from J, leaving 9 bases between them. Germline CDR1 SNHLY, CDR2 FYNNEI. The CDR3 is made up of 13 amino acids. The CDR3 loop is CASSGEYSGELFF. CDR3 nucleotide sequence: TGTGCCAGCAGTGGGGAGTATTCCGGGGAGCTGTTTTTT.

The genes are TRBV15 and TRBJ1-5; D might be TRBD1 (5 bases). The CDR3 loop spans 15 amino acids. CDR1 is LNHNV and CDR2 is YYDKDF in the germline V gene (reference sequence). V was shortened by 0 bases and J by 7 bases, with 13 bases between the two germline ends. CDR3 sequence (DNA): TGTGCCACCAGCAGAGATTTAGGGTCAGGGCAGCCCCAGCATTTT. Translating gives CATSRDLGSGQPQHF.

Only one count was recorded for this clone. The rearrangement links TRBV28 to TRBJ1-1, with TRBD1 matching 9 bases. With V trimmed by 2 bases and J by 8 bases, 6 bases remained unmatched. In germline, CDR1 is MDHEN, CDR2 SYDVKM. This CDR3 comprises 14 residues. The CDR3 spells CASSLPPGQGEAFF. The CDR3 DNA reads TGTGCCAGCAGTTTACCCCCGGGACAGGGAGAAGCTTTCTTT. Using reference TRBV28 and TRBJ1-1 for the parts outside the CDR3, the full variable domain is DVKVTQSSRYLVKRTGEKVFLECVQDMDHENMFWYRQDPGLGLRLIYFSYDVKMKEKGDIPEGYSVSREKKERFSLILESASTNQTSMYLCASSLPPGQGEAFFGQGTRLTVV.

The rearrangement links TRBV28 to TRBJ2-3; tentatively, D is TRBD2 (6 bases). This CDR3 is built from 17 residues. The V and J ends lost 5 bases and 0 bases respectively, with 18 bases between them. The V gene's germline CDR1 is MDHEN and CDR2 SYDVKM. CDR3 sequence reads: CASSLPGLRGSTDTQYF. In DNA form, the CDR3 reads TGTGCCAGCAGTCTTCCGGGTTTGCGGGGTAGCACAGATACGCAGTATTTT.

J is TRBJ2-5 and V is TRBV4-3; 10 nucleotides line up with TRBD2. With 0 bases clipped from V and 6 bases from J, the junction kept 4 bases outside the gene matches. The CDR3 covers 15 residues. CDR1 and CDR2 from the germline V gene are LGHNA and YSLEER. CDR3 coding DNA: TGCGCCAGCAGCCAAGATAGCGGGGGGTGGAAGACCCAGTACTTC. The encoded protein is CASSQDSGGWKTQYF.

The chain is built from TRBV7-2 and TRBJ1-6; D uncertain. The CDR3 is 13 residues long. Looked up from germline, CDR1 is SGHTA and CDR2 is FQGNSA. V was pared by 7 bases and J by 9 bases, with 13 bases between. DNA of the CDR3: TGTGCCAGCACCAGATCGGGTAGTTCACCCCTCCACTTT. It translates to CASTRSGSSPLHF. Full variable domain (remainder filled in from reference TRBV7-2 and TRBJ1-6): GAGVSQSPSNKVTEKGKDVELRCDPISGHTALYWYRQSLGQGLEFLIYFQGNSAPDKSGLPSDRFSAERTGGSVSTLTIQRTQQEDSAVYLCASTRSGSSPLHFGNGTRLTVT.

The gene calls are TRBV6-5 and TRBJ1-1; D remains unclear. V lost 2 bases to trimming and J lost 0 bases, with 10 bases between them. Germline CDR1 MNHEY, CDR2 SVGAGI. CDR3 size: 15 residues. This CDR3 is CASSYQDSMNTEAFF. The CDR3 coding sequence is TGTGCCAGCAGTTACCAGGACTCTATGAACACTGAAGCTTTCTTT.

This clone appeared once. The genes are TRBV5-1 and TRBJ1-1; D ambiguous. The CDR3 length is 13 residues. Looked up from germline, CDR1 is SGHRS and CDR2 is YFSETQ. Trimming cost V 5 bases and J 4 bases, with 12 bases left between them. The CDR3 region is CASSLKGGTEAFF. The CDR3 region has the DNA TGCGCCAGCAGTTTGAAGGGAGGCACTGAAGCTTTCTTT.

The chain uses TRBV7-8 and TRBJ1-2, with D tentatively TRBD1 (6 bases). The germline V gene encodes CDR1 SGHVS and CDR2 FQNEAQ. The CDR3 runs 13 residues. V gave up 5 bases and J gave up 4 bases, with 11 bases separating them. The CDR3 here is CASSRDRIYGYTF. CDR3 bases: TGTGCCAGCAGCCGAGACAGGATCTATGGCTACACCTTC.

This clone occurred a few times. This chain joins TRBV14 and TRBJ1-2; the match to TRBD1 covers 7 bases. V was clipped by 0 bases and J by 7 bases; unmatched bases: 5. The CDR3 runs 14 residues. Germline CDR1 SGHDN, CDR2 FVKESK. The CDR3 region has the DNA TGTGCCAGCAGCCAAGATTGGCAGGGGGTTGGCTACACCTTC. Translating it yields CASSQDWQGVGYTF.

This clone was observed a few times. The J gene is TRBJ2-7, the V gene TRBV4-1, with 8 bases identical to TRBD1. J gave up 1 base and V 6 bases, and 5 bases lay outside the gene matches. The germline V gene encodes CDR1 MGHRA and CDR2 YSYEKL. The CDR3 runs to 14 residues. The CDR3 loop reads CASRRGQESYEQYF. The DNA for the CDR3 is TGCGCCAGCAGACGGGGACAGGAATCCTACGAGCAGTACTTC.

The chain combines TRBV7-9 with TRBJ1-1; 8 nucleotides align to TRBD1. V gave up 1 base and J gave up 5 bases; unmatched junction bases: 3. From germline, CDR1 is SEHNR and CDR2 FQNEAQ (reference sequence). This CDR3 is built from 14 residues. The CDR3: CASSLGTGWTEAFF. CDR3 nucleotide sequence: TGTGCCAGCAGCTTAGGGACAGGGTGGACTGAAGCTTTCTTT.

This chain joins TRBV27 and TRBJ2-7; 7 bases are a match to TRBD1. The V and J ends lost 3 bases and 1 base, in that order; junction bases with no gene match: 3. The CDR3 covers 14 residues. The germline V gene has CDR1 MNHEY and CDR2 SMNVEV (reference sequence). The CDR3 is CASSLQGESYEQYF. The CDR3 DNA is TGTGCCAGCAGTTTGCAGGGGGAATCCTACGAGCAGTACTTC.

V usage is TRBV11-2 and J usage is TRBJ1-4; D perhaps matches TRBD1 (5 bases). V lost 5 bases, J lost 3 bases, and 19 bases lay in between. Germline values: CDR1 SGHAT, CDR2 FQNNGV. CDR3 length: 17 amino acids. CDR3 DNA sequence: TGTGCCAGCAGCCCCACCTCCGCAGCGGGGGCTAATGAAAAACTGTTTTTT. Encoded protein: CASSPTSAAGANEKLFF.

V gene TRBV5-1 combines with J gene TRBJ2-1; D is perhaps TRBD2 (6 bases). The CDR3 extends over 16 amino acids. Trimming stripped 4 bases from V and 0 bases from J, with 14 bases between. CDR1 is SGHRS, CDR2 YFSETQ, per germline. CDR3 amino acids: CASSPLGGGSYNEQFF. Here the CDR3 DNA reads TGCGCCAGCAGCCCGCTGGGGGGAGGCTCCTACAATGAGCAGTTCTTC. Variable domain in full (rest from reference TRBV5-1 and TRBJ2-1): KAGVTQTPRYLIKTRGQQVTLSCSPISGHRSVSWYQQTPGQGLQFLFEYFSETQRNKGNFPGRFSGRQFSNSRSEMNVSTLELGDSALYLCASSPLGGGSYNEQFFGPGTRLTVL.

The chain recombines TRBV18 with TRBJ1-6; 7 positions match TRBD1. This CDR3 region has 14 residues. In germline, CDR1 is KGHSH, CDR2 LQKENI. Trimming removed 2 bases from V and 6 bases from J; junction bases left unmatched: 1. The chain's CDR3 is CASSPGQVNSPLHF. CDR3 sequence (DNA): TGTGCCAGCTCACCAGGACAGGTTAATTCACCCCTCCACTTT.

This clone was counted once. This rearrangement joins TRBV5-1 to TRBJ2-2; TRBD2 might be the D (6 bases). V shed 6 bases and J shed 4 bases, with 10 bases lying between them. The CDR3 has 13 residues. Germline CDR1 and CDR2: SGHRS and YFSETQ. The chain's CDR3 is CASNGGVTGELFF. Written as DNA, the CDR3 is TGCGCCAGCAACGGAGGGGTCACCGGGGAGCTGTTTTTT. The complete variable domain, with remaining parts taken from reference TRBV5-1 and TRBJ2-2, reads KAGVTQTPRYLIKTRGQQVTLSCSPISGHRSVSWYQQTPGQGLQFLFEYFSETQRNKGNFPGRFSGRQFSNSRSEMNVSTLELGDSALYLCASNGGVTGELFFGEGSRLTVL.

The rearrangement links TRBV4-1 to TRBJ1-6; no clear D. Deletions cut 0 bases from V and 9 bases from J, with 6 bases between. The germline gives CDR1 MGHRA, CDR2 YSYEKL. CDR3 size: 13 residues. The CDR3 DNA sequence: TGCGCCAGCAGCCAAGATAGAGGTTCACCCCTCCACTTT. Residues: CASSQDRGSPLHF.

This chain uses TRBV11-2 with TRBJ1-1; 7 positions match TRBD1. CDR1 is SGHAT, CDR2 FQNNGV, per germline. There are 12 residues in the CDR3. Unmatched junction bases numbered 6, after V lost 6 bases and J lost 8 bases. The CDR3 bases are TGTGCCAGCAGTGGGGACAGCTCGGAAGCTTTCTTT. The encoded protein is CASSGDSSEAFF.